This T cell receptor beta chain was observed in a study of T cell responses to AZD1222 COVID-19 vaccine. Points from the study as a whole: Scientists sampled the repertoires only once the peak T cell response had passed. CD4 TCRs covered the whole spike, strongest at regions 160-218 and 743-854. The reported proportion of spike-specific TCRs targeting unmutated variant regions was nearly half. Most donors were white British, females outnumbered males, and clonal diversity was possibly underestimated.

Some clones are missing from TCRdb's copy, which holds only in-frame ones; the method was immunoSEQ multiplex PCR. The sample shows fewer than 85,000 clones, around 92% of them seen only once. Germline V CDR1 and CDR2: MNHEY, SVGAGI. CDR3 length: 14 amino acids. V lost 5 bases to trimming and J lost 9 bases; unmatched junction nucleotides: 11. A single count supports this clone. What it binds is not known. Sequencing was performed on peripheral blood, taken on day 0 of MenACWY control vaccination. The chain joins TRBV6-5 to TRBJ2-7; 9 nucleotides line up with TRBD1. The sequence came from an adult in good health. The CDR3 sequence is CASSTGTGLGVQYF. As DNA, the CDR3 is TGTGCCAGCAGTACCGGGACAGGGTTGGGAGTGCAGTACTTC.